This entry lists 23 T cell receptor beta chains sequenced from one sample in a study of T cells expressing NK-cell markers. TCRdb reanalyzed the 5' RACE reads and collapses them to one entry per CDR3 protein, without DNA. The sample table sets out 250,000 to 300,000 distinct CDR3 sequences. Sequencing used blood T cells: a sorted CD56 or NKG2C T cell subset, CD4+ or CD8+ T cells, or bulk PBMC T cells (not recorded which). The source of these receptors is a man between 18 and 35 years old in good health.

The chain carries TRBV7-8 and TRBJ1-4; TCRdb calls TRBD1, which cannot be checked without DNA. This CDR3 region has 15 residues. CDR1 and CDR2 (germline): SGHVS, FQNEAQ. CDR3 amino acids: CASSSSRDRVAKLFF.

The genes are TRBV3-1 and TRBJ2-3; TCRdb names TRBD2, which stays unverified in the absence of DNA. This CDR3 is built from 16 residues. Germline V gene data show CDR1 as LGHDT and CDR2 as YNNKEL (reference sequence). Here the CDR3 reads CASSQTAGDTTDTQYF.

V and J are TRBV19 and TRBJ1-5; TCRdb reports TRBD1, a call that lacks DNA to check it against. CDR3 size: 14 residues. CDR1 is LNHDA and CDR2 is SQIVND in the germline V gene (reference sequence). CDR3 in amino acids: CACRATGVNQPQHF.

The genes are TRBV24-1 and TRBJ2-3; with no DNA, the TCRdb D assignment of TRBD1 cannot be verified. The germline CDR1 and CDR2 sequences are KGHDR and SFDVKD. The CDR3 has 15 amino acids. The chain's CDR3 is CATSDGRGITDTQYF.

The chain joins TRBV7-9 to TRBJ1-4; TCRdb's D call of TRBD1 is untestable without DNA. The CDR3 totals 13 residues. Per the germline V gene, CDR1 is SEHNR and CDR2 is FQNEAQ (reference sequence). The CDR3 loop reads CASSSQANEKLFF.

The chain combines TRBV29-1 with TRBJ2-1; TCRdb proposes TRBD1, but this gene call is untestable without DNA. Germline CDR1 is SQVTM and CDR2 is ANQGSEA. The CDR3 is 15 residues long. This CDR3 is CSVAGWGGAYNEQFF.

V usage is TRBV29-1 and J usage is TRBJ1-1. The CDR3 is made up of 13 amino acids. CDR1 and CDR2 (germline): SQVTM, ANQGSEA. This CDR3 is CSVSFRGGTEAFF.

This chain connects TRBV7-2 to TRBJ2-1. The CDR3 runs 14 residues. Germline CDR1 reads SGHTA; CDR2 reads FQGNSA. The CDR3 loop reads CASSFSGPYNEQFF. Filled out from reference TRBV7-2 and TRBJ2-1, the complete variable domain reads GAGVSQSPSNKVTEKGKDVELRCDPISGHTALYWYRQSLGQGLEFLIYFQGNSAPDKSGLPSDRFSAERTGGSVSTLTIQRTQQEDSAVYLCASSFSGPYNEQFFGPGTRLTVL.

The J gene is TRBJ2-2, the V gene TRBV6-5; with no DNA, the TCRdb D assignment of TRBD1 cannot be verified. The CDR3 loop spans 16 amino acids. The germline V gene encodes CDR1 MNHEY and CDR2 SVGAGI. The CDR3 protein is CASSYSSDRGTGELFF.

This sequence joins TRBV25-1 and TRBJ1-1; the D call from TCRdb, TRBD1, cannot be confirmed without DNA. The CDR3 runs 11 residues. Germline CDR1 is MGHDK and CDR2 is SYGVNS. The CDR3 sequence is CASRGGVEAFF.

V is TRBV5-4 and J is TRBJ2-1; TCRdb's D call, TRBD2, is unchecked because there is no DNA. CDR1 is SGHNT, CDR2 YYREEE, per germline (reference sequence). There are 16 residues in the CDR3. CDR3 amino acids: CASSSGTSGLYNEQFF.

The gene calls are TRBV7-6 and TRBJ2-2. The CDR3 is 15 amino acids. Per the germline V gene, CDR1 is SGHVS and CDR2 is FNYEAQ. CDR3 protein: CASSLVQMNTGELFF.

The chain uses TRBV24-1 and TRBJ2-3; TCRdb's D call, TRBD2, is unchecked because there is no DNA. CDR3 length: 16 residues. From germline, CDR1 is KGHDR and CDR2 SFDVKD. CDR3 loop: CATSAIAGGRKDTQYF.

The chain carries TRBV20-1 and TRBJ2-2. In germline, CDR1 is DFQATT, CDR2 SNEGSKA (reference sequence). The CDR3 has 12 residues. CDR3 amino acids: CSARDNPGELFF.

This chain links TRBV12-3 or TRBV12-4 with TRBJ2-3; TCRdb proposes TRBD2, but this gene call is untestable without DNA. CDR3 length: 13 residues. This CDR3 reads CASSLAGLNTQYF.

The J gene is TRBJ2-5, the V gene TRBV18; lacking DNA, the TRBD2 call made by TCRdb goes unchecked. The CDR3 is 17 amino acids. Germline lookup yields CDR1 KGHSH and CDR2 LQKENI. This CDR3 reads CASSPLELAVYQETQYF.

The chain combines TRBV29-1 with TRBJ1-2; as DNA is missing, the TRBD1 call by TCRdb cannot be tested. The CDR3 length is 13 residues. Germline CDR1 is SQVTM and CDR2 is ANQGSEA. CDR3 in amino acids: CSVTLDRANGYTF. The full variable domain, with the rest looked up from reference TRBV29-1 and TRBJ1-2, is SAVISQKPSRDICQRGTSLTIQCQVDSQVTMMFWYRQQPGQSLTLIATANQGSEATYESGFVIDKFPISRPNLTFSTLTVSNMSPEDSSIYLCSVTLDRANGYTFGSGTRLTVV.

This chain uses TRBV4-2 with TRBJ2-1; with no DNA, the TCRdb D assignment of TRBD1 cannot be verified. The length of the CDR3 is 15 residues. Germline CDR1 is LGHNA and CDR2 is YNFKEQ. CDR3 region: CASSQAVVSYNEQFF.

The genes are TRBV21-1 and TRBJ2-5; TCRdb's D call, TRBD1, is unchecked because there is no DNA. TRBV21-1 has pseudogene status. The CDR3 is made up of 16 amino acids. The CDR3 is CASSKVLGRGQETQYF.

J is TRBJ1-3 and V is TRBV7-9; as DNA is missing, the TRBD1 call by TCRdb cannot be tested. The CDR3 extends over 16 amino acids. Germline V gene sequence: CDR1 SEHNR, CDR2 FQNEAQ (reference sequence). CDR3 region: CASSSSGQGIGNTIYF.

This chain links TRBV12-3 or TRBV12-4 with TRBJ2-3; the D gene TCRdb calls, TRBD1, cannot be checked with no DNA. The CDR3 contains 14 residues. CDR3 region: CASSEGQYTDTQYF.

The chain has TRBV6-1 and TRBJ1-4; TCRdb reports TRBD1, a call that lacks DNA to check it against. Germline CDR1 and CDR2: MNHNS and SASEGT. CDR3 length: 15 amino acids. The CDR3 is CASRNLGQGSEKLFF.

J is TRBJ1-4 and V is TRBV4-3; TCRdb selects TRBD1, and the lack of DNA leaves this call unchecked. The germline gives CDR1 LGHNA, CDR2 YSLEER. This CDR3 is built from 15 residues. CDR3 residues: CASSPSGDPNEKLFF.